Each of the 10 T cell receptor beta chains below was sequenced from the same sample in a study of CD8+CD57+ T cells in acquired aplastic anemia. All patients picked for sequencing had shown, by flow cytometry, an expansion of CD8+CD57+ cells. Using genomic DNA as the template, TCR beta VDJ and CDR3 profiling was carried out. TCRdb independently ran MiXCR on the reads; one entry per CDR3 protein. The data show 160,000 or so distinct CDR3 sequences, with more than 45% seen just once and 1.1% held by the top ten. Sequencing input: sorted CD4+, CD8+, or CD8+CD57+ T cells (not recorded which) from PBMCs. The receptors stem from a human donor with aplastic anemia.

The chain uses TRBV12-3 or TRBV12-4 and TRBJ1-4, with D unclear. This CDR3 has 15 amino acids. V lost 5 bases to trimming and J lost 5 bases, with 15 bases between them. DNA of the CDR3: TGTGCCAGCAGTCCAACCGACCGATGGAATGAAAAACTGTTTTTT. Translated, it gives CASSPTDRWNEKLFF.

The CDR3 bases are TGTGCCAGTAGCACCTTGGGACAGCTAACCTACGAGCAGTACTTC. It is translated as CASSTLGQLTYEQYF. The V call is TRBV19, the J call TRBJ2-7; 7 bases agree with TRBD1. The germline V gene encodes CDR1 LNHDA and CDR2 SQIVND (reference sequence). This CDR3 is 15 amino acids long. The V and J ends lost 6 bases and 2 bases, in that order; junction bases with no gene match: 10.

V is TRBV14 and J is TRBJ2-1, with D possibly matching TRBD2 (6 bases). Germline CDR1 reads SGHDN; CDR2 reads FVKESK. V lost 4 bases, J lost 16 bases, and 17 bases lay in between. CDR3 length: 12 residues. DNA of the CDR3: TGTGCCAGCAGCCCTACTGGGGCGGGGACTTTCTTC. This translates into CASSPTGAGTFF.

This sequence joins TRBV10-3 and TRBJ2-5; 10 bases map to TRBD2. Germline values: CDR1 ENHRY, CDR2 SYGVKD. V lost 2 bases and J lost 2; bases outside the gene matches: 5. The CDR3 loop spans 16 amino acids. Written as DNA, the CDR3 is TGTGCCATCAGTGAGGCTAGCGGGGGTGAACAAGAGACCCAGTACTTC. Its protein product is CAISEASGGEQETQYF.

Worth noting for this clonotype: A much larger clone differs from this one at a single base, so this may be a read error. The chain links TRBV6-2 or TRBV6-3 to TRBJ1-1; D is unclear. Germline assignment: CDR1 MNHEY and CDR2 SVGEGT. There are 13 residues in the CDR3. V gave up 2 bases and J gave up 4 bases, with 8 bases separating them. CDR3 residues: CASSYNKVTEAFF. The CDR3 DNA reads as TGTGCCAGCAGTTACAATAAGGTCACTGAAGCTTTCTTT.

J is TRBJ2-1 and V is TRBV20-1; no clear D. CDR1 is DFQATT and CDR2 is SNEGSKA in the germline V gene (reference sequence). V dropped 4 bases and J dropped 7 bases, with 11 bases sitting between them. The CDR3 spans 12 residues. This CDR3 reads CSANVLGNEQFF. The CDR3 coding sequence is TGCAGTGCTAATGTGCTGGGGAATGAGCAGTTCTTC.

The V call is TRBV6-1, the J call TRBJ2-1, with 15 bases identical to TRBD2. The trim removed 6 bases at V and 9 bases at J, leaving 3 bases unmatched. From germline, CDR1 is MNHNS and CDR2 SASEGT. This CDR3 is built from 14 residues. In DNA, the CDR3 is TGTGCCAGCAGGGGGACTAGCGGGGGGAGTGAGCAGTTCTTC. Encoded protein: CASRGTSGGSEQFF.

Details on this clonotype: Germline and junction disagree at one end, which may indicate a read error. The chain links TRBV11-2 to TRBJ2-3; the D call may be TRBD1 or TRBD2 (6 bases each). The germline V gene encodes CDR1 SGHAT and CDR2 FQNNGV. CDR3 size: 15 residues. The CDR3 loop reads CVSSLGGGSRDTQYF. The CDR3 region has the DNA TGTGTCAGCAGCTTAGGAGGGGGATCTAGAGATACGCAGTATTTT.

The chain couples TRBV7-3 to TRBJ2-7; D tentatively fits TRBD1 or TRBD2 (5 bases each). CDR1 is SGHTA, CDR2 FQGTGA, per germline. The V end lost 1 base, the J end lost 10 bases, and 23 bases lay between the germline ends. The CDR3 covers 16 residues. CDR3 sequence: CASSLKGGEVWDVQYF. For the CDR3, the DNA is TGTGCCAGCAGCTTAAAGGGTGGCGAGGTGTGGGACGTTCAGTACTTC.

This chain uses TRBV7-8 with TRBJ1-1; D is unclear. V dropped 1 base and J dropped 6 bases, with 9 bases sitting between them. CDR3 length: 13 residues. The germline CDR1 and CDR2 sequences are SGHVS and FQNEAQ. CDR3 loop: CASSLGLGAEAFF. The CDR3 DNA reads as TGTGCCAGCAGCTTAGGGTTAGGAGCTGAAGCTTTCTTT.